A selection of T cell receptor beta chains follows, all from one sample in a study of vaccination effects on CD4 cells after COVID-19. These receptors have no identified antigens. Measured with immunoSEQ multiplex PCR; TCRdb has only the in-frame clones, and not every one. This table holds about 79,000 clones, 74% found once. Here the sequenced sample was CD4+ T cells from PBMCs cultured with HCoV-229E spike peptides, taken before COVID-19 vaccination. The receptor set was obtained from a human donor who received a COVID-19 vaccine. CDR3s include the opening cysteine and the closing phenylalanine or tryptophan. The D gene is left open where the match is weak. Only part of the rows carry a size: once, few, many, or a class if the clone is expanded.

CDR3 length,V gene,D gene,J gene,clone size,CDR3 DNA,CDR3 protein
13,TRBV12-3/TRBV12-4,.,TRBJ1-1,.,TGTGCCAGCAGTCGTAAAGAGGGTACTGAAGCTTTCTTT,CASSRKEGTEAFF
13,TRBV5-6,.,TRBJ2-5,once,TGTGCCAGCAGCTTGGAGCTAAAGGAGACCCAGTACTTC,CASSLELKETQYF
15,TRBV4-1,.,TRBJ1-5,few,TGCGCCAGCAGCCAAGCGACCTATAGCAATCAGCCCCAGCATTTT,CASSQATYSNQPQHF
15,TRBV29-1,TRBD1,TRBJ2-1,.,TGCAGCGTTCGTATTCGACAGGGAGCCTACAATGAGCAGTTCTTC,CSVRIRQGAYNEQFF
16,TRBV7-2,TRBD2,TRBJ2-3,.,TGTGCCAGCAGCTTAGTTGGGACTAGCGGGGGAGATACGCAGTATTTT,CASSLVGTSGGDTQYF
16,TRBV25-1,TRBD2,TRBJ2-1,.,TGTGCCAGCAGTGAGCTAGCGGGGGGGACCTACAATGAGCAGTTCTTC,CASSELAGGTYNEQFF
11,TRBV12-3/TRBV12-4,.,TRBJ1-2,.,TGTGCCAGCCAGATGCGGGGTGGCTACACCTTC,CASQMRGGYTF
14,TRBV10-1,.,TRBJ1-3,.,TGCGCCAGCAGTTCCCTGAACTCTGGAAACACCATATATTTT,CASSSLNSGNTIYF
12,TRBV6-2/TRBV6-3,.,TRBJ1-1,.,TGTGCCAGCAGTGCTACAGAAACTGAAGCTTTCTTT,CASSATETEAFF
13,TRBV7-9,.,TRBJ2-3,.,TGTGCCAGCAGCTTAGCGGGGGAAGATACGCAGTATTTT,CASSLAGEDTQYF
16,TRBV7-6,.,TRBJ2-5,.,TGTGCCAGCACCCAAGAAATGGGGGCAATCCAAGAGACCCAGTACTTC,CASTQEMGAIQETQYF
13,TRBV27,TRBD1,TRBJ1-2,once,TGTGCCAGCAGTCCCTGGACAGGGGAAGGCTACACCTTC,CASSPWTGEGYTF
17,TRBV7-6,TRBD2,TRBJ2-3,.,TGTGCCAGCAGTGCCCGACTAGCGGGGGGTAGCACAGATACGCAGTATTTT,CASSARLAGGSTDTQYF
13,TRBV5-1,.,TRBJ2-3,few,TGCGCCAGCAGCTTGGGTTCTACAGATACGCAGTATTTT,CASSLGSTDTQYF
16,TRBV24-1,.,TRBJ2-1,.,TGTGCCACCAGTGCCAACAGCCGCCTGAGTGTAAATGAGCAGTTCTTC,CATSANSRLSVNEQFF
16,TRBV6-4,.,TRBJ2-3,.,TGTGCCAGCAGTGAATCGCTCGCCAGCCGCACAGATACGCAGTATTTT,CASSESLASRTDTQYF
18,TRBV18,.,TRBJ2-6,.,TGTGCCAGCTCACCCAGGGTTAATGGGGTCTCTGGGGCCAACGTCCTGACTTTC,CASSPRVNGVSGANVLTF
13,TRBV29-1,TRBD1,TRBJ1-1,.,TGCAGCGTTGAGCGGGGACAGACATATCCAGCTTTCTTT,CSVERGQTYPAFF
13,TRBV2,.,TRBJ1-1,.,TGTGCCAGCAGGGAGGACTGGAACACTGAAGCTTTCTTT,CASREDWNTEAFF
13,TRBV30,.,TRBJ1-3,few,TGTGCCTGGAGGGAGGGAGGAGGAAACACCATATATTTT,CAWREGGGNTIYF